One sample yielded the 18 T cell receptor beta chains listed below, sequenced in a study of blood T cell repertoires in COVID-19 (dated by TCRdb to the early 2020s). Library preparation employed the immunoSEQ multiplex PCR assay. The source is immuneACCESS, and TCRdb retained only in-frame sequences with V and J called. Part of the clones is not carried over; for the studies checked, unresolved V genes explain less than half of this, and the remainder is unexplained. In all, the sample holds 91,000 or so clones, and more than 75% of those were seen once. The ten largest make up almost 7% of the sample. The sequencing sample was made of peripheral blood. The source is a man aged 45-65 years with active or convalescent COVID-19.

CDR3 DNA sequence: TGCAGTGCTAGTAGGGAGGGTCCCTCCTACGAGCAGTACTTC. Amino acids: CSASREGPSYEQYF. V is TRBV20-1 and J is TRBJ2-7; 7 bases are a match to TRBD2. The ends lost 3 bases at V and 0 bases at J; junction bases unmatched: 5. Germline lookup yields CDR1 DFQATT and CDR2 SNEGSKA (reference sequence). This CDR3 has 14 residues.

V is TRBV11-2 and J is TRBJ1-1; D gene uncertain. The V end was cut by 1 base, the J end by 1 base, with 7 bases between. Germline V CDR1 and CDR2: SGHAT, FQNNGV. The CDR3 has 14 amino acids. The CDR3 here is CASSLVRENTEAFF. Written as DNA, the CDR3 is TGTGCCAGCAGCTTAGTTCGGGAGAACACTGAAGCTTTCTTT.

V usage is TRBV21-1 and J usage is TRBJ1-6. TRBV21-1 is shown as a pseudogene. CDR3 size: 15 residues. The CDR3 spells CASRLRVWGNSPLHF. The DNA of the CDR3 is TGTGCCAGCAGGTTGAGGGTCTGGGGTAATTCACCCCTCCACTTT.

This chain connects TRBV9 to TRBJ2-6, with D possibly being TRBD1 (5 bases). This CDR3 spans 16 amino acids. V lost 4 bases and J lost 2, with 13 bases in between. Germline CDR1 reads SGDLS; CDR2 reads YYNGEE. CDR3 bases: TGTGCCAGCAGCCTCGACTTGGGGCCTGGGGCCAACGTCCTGACTTTC. Translating gives CASSLDLGPGANVLTF.

This clone showed up just a few times. The chain recombines TRBV24-1 with TRBJ1-6; tentative D call: TRBD1 (5 bases). V lost 4 bases and J lost 7, with 7 bases in between. CDR1 is KGHDR and CDR2 is SFDVKD in the germline V gene. The CDR3 has 13 amino acids. The CDR3 sequence: CATSDRVNSPLHF. CDR3 coding DNA: TGTGCCACCAGTGACAGGGTAAATTCACCCCTCCACTTT.

The gene calls are TRBV5-1 and TRBJ2-7, with 12 bases identical to TRBD1. V was clipped by 4 bases and J by 2 bases; unmatched bases: 7. The CDR3 is 16 amino acids. Germline CDR1 SGHRS, CDR2 YFSETQ. The CDR3 loop is CASSPTGTGGTYEQYF. Here the CDR3 DNA reads TGCGCCAGCAGCCCGACCGGGACAGGGGGCACCTACGAGCAGTACTTC.

This chain joins TRBV23-1 and TRBJ1-1; D unclear. TRBV23-1 is an open reading frame whose function is uncertain. V shed 3 bases and J shed 0 bases, with 17 bases lying between them. The CDR3 is made up of 17 amino acids. CDR3 in amino acids: CASSHSKPGSMNTEAFF. The CDR3 nucleotides are TGCGCCAGCAGTCATTCAAAACCCGGGTCCATGAACACTGAAGCTTTCTTT.

The chain recombines TRBV7-9 with TRBJ2-1; D remains unclear. This CDR3 is built from 13 residues. V was clipped by 7 bases and J by 5 bases, with 12 bases between them. Germline assignment: CDR1 SEHNR and CDR2 FQNEAQ (reference sequence). CDR3 bases: TGTGCCAGCATCTTTGACAACAACAATGAGCAGTTCTTC. Amino acid sequence: CASIFDNNNEQFF.

The chain has TRBV18 and TRBJ2-2; 10 positions match TRBD1. J gave up 6 bases and V 0 bases, and 4 bases lay outside the gene matches. Germline assignment: CDR1 KGHSH and CDR2 LQKENI. The CDR3 length is 16 residues. Here the CDR3 reads CASSPPGQGISGELFF. As DNA, the CDR3 is TGTGCCAGCTCACCACCGGGACAGGGGATATCCGGGGAGCTGTTTTTT. Using reference TRBV18 and TRBJ2-2 for the parts outside the CDR3, the full variable domain is NAGVMQNPRHLVRRRGQEARLRCSPMKGHSHVYWYRQLPEEGLKFMVYLQKENIIDESGMPKERFSAEFPKEGPSILRIQQVVRGDSAAYFCASSPPGQGISGELFFGEGSRLTVL.

V usage is TRBV11-2 and J usage is TRBJ1-3; TRBD1 matches at 8 bases. CDR3 length equals 15 residues. J was trimmed by 1 base and V by 4 bases; bases with no gene match: 3. CDR1 and CDR2 from the germline V gene are SGHAT and FQNNGV. CDR3 region: CASSSDRGSGNTIYF. The CDR3 coding sequence is TGTGCCAGCAGCTCCGACAGGGGATCTGGAAACACCATATATTTT.

The chain combines TRBV7-9 with TRBJ1-2, with D perhaps TRBD1 (5 bases). CDR1 SEHNR and CDR2 FQNEAQ come from the germline V gene (reference sequence). Trimming shortened V by 3 bases and J by 8 bases, and 13 bases separated the two germline ends. This CDR3 is 13 amino acids long. CDR3 bases: TGTGCCAGCAGCTTTGGGGCCGTGGGGGGCTACACCTTC. This codes for CASSFGAVGGYTF.

This chain connects TRBV12-3 or TRBV12-4 to TRBJ1-1; D not certain. Trimming took 6 bases from V and 0 from J, leaving 8 bases between them. The CDR3 consists of 13 residues. This CDR3 reads CASRLNMNTEAFF. CDR3 in DNA: TGTGCCAGCAGATTGAACATGAACACTGAAGCTTTCTTT.

This chain joins TRBV19 and TRBJ1-2; 8 nucleotides line up with TRBD1. CDR1 LNHDA and CDR2 SQIVND come from the germline V gene (reference sequence). J gave up 4 bases and V 3 bases, and 4 bases lay outside the gene matches. The CDR3 has 14 amino acids. CDR3 DNA sequence: TGTGCCAGTAGTATTCCGGACAGGGCCTATGGCTACACCTTC. It specifies CASSIPDRAYGYTF.

V and J are TRBV4-1 and TRBJ2-2; 9 bases fit TRBD2. Germline trimming cut 0 bases from V and 3 bases from J; bases unmatched to any gene: 2. This CDR3 is 16 amino acids long. CDR1 is MGHRA, CDR2 YSYEKL, per germline. The CDR3, as DNA: TGCGCCAGCAGCCAAGAGGCGGGGGGGCACACCGGGGAGCTGTTTTTT. Translation gives CASSQEAGGHTGELFF.

This chain connects TRBV9 to TRBJ2-5; possibly TRBD1 for D (7 bases). The CDR3 runs 14 residues. The V end was cut by 3 bases, the J end by 1 base, with 10 bases between. Germline CDR1 SGDLS, CDR2 YYNGEE. The CDR3 DNA reads as TGTGCCAGCAGCGGCGGGACAGCCCAAGAGACCCAGTACTTC. Amino acids: CASSGGTAQETQYF.

The chain combines TRBV12-3 or TRBV12-4 with TRBJ1-6, with D hard to call. Trimming removed 7 bases from V and 10 bases from J, with 14 bases in between. This CDR3 spans 13 amino acids. The CDR3 DNA reads as TGTGCCAGCACATTGGGAGGATGGTCACCCCTCCACTTT. Residues: CASTLGGWSPLHF.

The V gene is TRBV19, the J gene TRBJ1-2; 9 nucleotides line up with TRBD1. This CDR3 comprises 14 residues. Germline V CDR1 and CDR2: LNHDA, SQIVND (reference sequence). The ends lost 4 bases at V and 4 bases at J; junction bases unmatched: 4. The DNA for the CDR3 is TGTGCCAGTAGTACCGGACAGGGGAGCTATGGCTACACCTTC. This sequence encodes CASSTGQGSYGYTF.

The genes are TRBV20-1 and TRBJ2-1; D is ambiguous. The CDR3 covers 15 residues. Per the germline V gene, CDR1 is DFQATT and CDR2 is SNEGSKA (reference sequence). V lost 3 bases and J 0 bases, leaving 12 bases between the germline ends. The CDR3 sequence is CSASAGTSSYNEQFF. In nucleotides, the CDR3 is TGCAGTGCTAGTGCAGGAACGAGCTCCTACAATGAGCAGTTCTTC.